What follows are 18 T cell receptor beta chains derived from one specimen sequenced in a study of metastatic and nonmetastatic thyroid tumors. TCRdb re-called clones via MiXCR from the PCR reads. This repertoire shows 30,000 or so clones, roughly 7.1% found once; its top ten account for 43%. Thyroid surgery was performed in patients who had received no treatment beforehand. Sequenced material: blood. The receptors come from a female donor with papillary thyroid cancer or a benign thyroid nodule (not recorded which). Some clones in this sample may be carry-over from other donors' samples.

The sample holds many counts of this clone. The chain employs TRBV30 and TRBJ2-1, with D hard to call. Trimming shortened V by 0 bases and J by 8 bases, and 8 bases separated the two germline ends. Germline lookup yields CDR1 GTSNPN and CDR2 SVGIG (reference sequence). The CDR3 runs 12 residues. The CDR3: CAWSVLGYEQFF. DNA for the CDR3: TGTGCCTGGAGTGTTCTTGGATATGAGCAGTTCTTC.

V usage is TRBV14 and J usage is TRBJ2-1, with D uncertain. The germline gives CDR1 SGHDN, CDR2 FVKESK. The CDR3 loop spans 13 amino acids. V lost 5 bases and J 7 bases, leaving 12 bases between the germline ends. CDR3 bases: TGTGCCAGCAGCATTGTACCCCGAAATGAGCAGTTCTTC. Its protein product is CASSIVPRNEQFF.

The sample holds many counts of this clone. The rearrangement links TRBV6-1 to TRBJ2-7; D is perhaps TRBD2 (5 bases). Deletions cut 3 bases from V and 4 bases from J, with 13 bases between. The CDR3 loop spans 14 amino acids. Germline CDR1 and CDR2: MNHNS and SASEGT. The CDR3 DNA sequence: TGTGCCAGCAGTGAGTCGGGAAATCGATACGAGCAGTACTTC. Translating gives CASSESGNRYEQYF.

In this sample, this clone turned up many times. V is TRBV9 and J is TRBJ1-4; 10 bases are shared with TRBD1. J was trimmed by 0 bases and V by 0 bases; bases with no gene match: 5. The CDR3 covers 18 residues. Germline V CDR1 and CDR2: SGDLS, YYNGEE. The CDR3 nucleotides read TGTGCCAGCAGCGTAGGGGACAGGGGTTGGACAACTAATGAAAAACTGTTTTTT. Protein product: CASSVGDRGWTTNEKLFF.

This clone was recorded at least ten times. V usage is TRBV18 and J usage is TRBJ2-1, with 7 bases that match TRBD2. There are 16 residues in the CDR3. V lost 4 bases and J lost 4; bases outside the gene matches: 10. Per the germline V gene, CDR1 is KGHSH and CDR2 is LQKENI. The CDR3 spells CASSLTKGGGYNEQFF. The DNA of the CDR3 is TGTGCCAGCTCACTGACTAAGGGCGGGGGTTACAATGAGCAGTTCTTC.

This clone was observed many times. The rearrangement uses TRBV6-1 and TRBJ2-5, with D tentatively TRBD1 or TRBD2 (5 bases each). Germline values: CDR1 MNHNS, CDR2 SASEGT. Between the trimmed V and J ends, which lost 6 bases and 5 bases, there was a span of 13 bases. The CDR3 extends over 13 amino acids. This chain's CDR3 is CASSRSEGETQYF. CDR3 DNA sequence: TGTGCCAGCAGCCGTAGTGAGGGGGAGACCCAGTACTTC.

This clone came up many times. The chain carries TRBV4-1 and TRBJ2-5; D call uncertain. This CDR3 is built from 14 residues. CDR1 and CDR2 from the germline V gene are MGHRA and YSYEKL. V was cut by 4 bases and J by 2 bases, with 11 bases left in between. As DNA, the CDR3 is TGCGCCAGCAGCCGGGTCGGTACACAAGAGACCCAGTACTTC. Protein sequence: CASSRVGTQETQYF.

This clone was seen ten or more times. The gene calls are TRBV12-3 or TRBV12-4 and TRBJ1-1, with a tentative D call TRBD1 (5 bases). The CDR3 runs to 14 residues. V dropped 7 bases and J dropped 5 bases, with 17 bases sitting between them. CDR3 amino acids: CASTKSGRVTEAFF. Written as DNA, the CDR3 is TGTGCCAGCACTAAGTCCGGCAGGGTGACTGAAGCTTTCTTT.

This chain connects TRBV6-5 to TRBJ1-1; D is possibly TRBD1 (5 bases). The CDR3 contains 14 residues. V dropped 3 bases and J dropped 1 base, with 9 bases sitting between them. Germline assignment: CDR1 MNHEY and CDR2 SVGAGI. The CDR3 nucleotides read TGTGCCAGCAGTTATCGGGGGAGGAACACTGAAGCTTTCTTT. Amino acids: CASSYRGRNTEAFF.

This clone showed up many times. The chain is built from TRBV10-1 and TRBJ2-7; TRBD1 aligns across 7 bases. V dropped 8 bases and J dropped 3; count of bases not matched to a gene: 22. This CDR3 spans 18 amino acids. Germline V gene lookup returns CDR1 WNHNN and CDR2 SYGVQD (reference sequence). The CDR3 is CASRHLPFLGTDYYEQYF. The CDR3 nucleotides read TGCGCCAGCCGTCATCTCCCCTTCTTGGGGACAGATTACTACGAGCAGTACTTC.

Ten or more counts support this clone. The rearrangement uses TRBV6-5 and TRBJ2-6; possibly TRBD2 for D (7 bases). The CDR3 extends over 18 amino acids. Trimming left V 6 bases short and J 1 base short, with 19 bases between. CDR1 is MNHEY and CDR2 is SVGAGI in the germline V gene. The CDR3 nucleotides are TGTGCCAGCAGGCGGGAGCAGAGGGGGTTGTCTGGGGCCAACGTCCTGACTTTC. Translation: CASRREQRGLSGANVLTF.

The table lists this clone with many counts. V gene TRBV14 combines with J gene TRBJ2-3; 8 bases line up with TRBD2. The CDR3 has 17 amino acids. V shed 4 bases, J shed 0 bases, and the junction held 9 bases outside the gene matches. The germline gives CDR1 SGHDN, CDR2 FVKESK. CDR3 loop: CASSRDSGATSTDTQYF. Here the CDR3 DNA reads TGTGCCAGCAGCCGGGATAGCGGGGCTACTAGCACAGATACGCAGTATTTT. The full variable domain, completed using reference TRBV14 and TRBJ2-3, is EAGVTQFPSHSVIEKGQTVTLRCDPISGHDNLYWYRRVMGKEIKFLLHFVKESKQDESGMPNNRFLAERTGGTYSTLKVQPAELEDSGVYFCASSRDSGATSTDTQYFGPGTRLTVL.

At least ten counts were recorded for this clone. The chain links TRBV7-2 to TRBJ2-1; unclear D gene. V lost 5 bases and J lost 5, with 16 bases in between. The CDR3 runs 15 residues. CDR1 and CDR2 (germline): SGHTA, FQGNSA. The CDR3 bases are TGTGCCAGCAGCCCCCTTCCGGCCAGCAACAATGAGCAGTTCTTC. It codes for CASSPLPASNNEQFF.

This clone was observed many times. The chain recombines TRBV12-5 with TRBJ2-4, with D possibly being TRBD1 (6 bases). The CDR3 spans 18 residues. Germline V gives CDR1 LGHNT, CDR2 FRNRAP. The V end lost 5 bases, the J end lost 0 bases, and 20 bases lay between the germline ends. The CDR3 sequence is CASGIDRQGLIAKNIQYF. CDR3 bases: TGTGCTAGTGGTATTGACAGGCAAGGCCTAATAGCCAAAAACATTCAGTACTTC.

This clone appeared many times. An end of the junction differs from the germline gene, which may be a read error. V usage is TRBV7-7 and J usage is TRBJ1-1; D not resolved. Germline V gene sequence: CDR1 SSHAT, CDR2 FNYEAQ (reference sequence). The CDR3 runs 14 residues. This chain's CDR3 is CASSPEGLNTEAFF. The CDR3 DNA reads TGTGCTAGCAGCCCCGAAGGGCTGAACACTGAAGCTTTCTTT.

This clone was observed at least ten times. J is TRBJ2-5 and V is TRBV6-2 or TRBV6-3; 8 bases match TRBD2. From germline, CDR1 is MNHEY and CDR2 SVGEGT. The CDR3 loop spans 14 amino acids. J was trimmed by 4 bases and V by 2 bases; bases with no gene match: 3. In DNA, the CDR3 is TGTGCCAGCAGTTACATCGCGGGGGGAGAGACCCAGTACTTC. As protein: CASSYIAGGETQYF.

This clone came up many times. The J gene is TRBJ2-7, the V gene TRBV30, with a possible D match to TRBD2 (6 bases). The V gene lost 0 bases and the J gene lost 6 bases, with 15 bases spanning the gap. Germline lookup yields CDR1 GTSNPN and CDR2 SVGIG (reference sequence). This CDR3 has 14 amino acids. The CDR3 is CAWSVQVSTSEQYF. Here the CDR3 DNA reads TGTGCCTGGAGTGTACAGGTATCGACTAGCGAGCAGTACTTC.

This clone has at least ten counts. The chain joins TRBV6-1 to TRBJ2-1, with D tentatively TRBD1 or TRBD2 (6 bases each). The CDR3 is made up of 15 amino acids. The V gene's germline CDR1 is MNHNS and CDR2 SASEGT. V was clipped by 2 bases and J by 4 bases, with 12 bases between them. This CDR3 is CASSEQGTPYNEQFF. In nucleotides, the CDR3 is TGTGCCAGCAGTGAACAGGGGACTCCTTACAATGAGCAGTTCTTC.